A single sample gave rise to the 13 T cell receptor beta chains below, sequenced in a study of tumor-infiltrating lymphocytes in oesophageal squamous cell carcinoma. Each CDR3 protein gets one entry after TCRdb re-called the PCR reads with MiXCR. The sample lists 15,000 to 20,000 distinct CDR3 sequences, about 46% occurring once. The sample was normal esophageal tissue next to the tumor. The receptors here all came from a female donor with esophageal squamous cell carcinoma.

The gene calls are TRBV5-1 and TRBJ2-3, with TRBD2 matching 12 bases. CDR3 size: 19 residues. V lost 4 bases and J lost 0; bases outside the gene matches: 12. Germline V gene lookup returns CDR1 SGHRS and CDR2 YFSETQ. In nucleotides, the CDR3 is TGCGCCAGCAGCCCTAAACTAGCGGGGGGATTGACTAGCACAGATACGCAGTATTTT. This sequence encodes CASSPKLAGGLTSTDTQYF. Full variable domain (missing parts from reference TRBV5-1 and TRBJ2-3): KAGVTQTPRYLIKTRGQQVTLSCSPISGHRSVSWYQQTPGQGLQFLFEYFSETQRNKGNFPGRFSGRQFSNSRSEMNVSTLELGDSALYLCASSPKLAGGLTSTDTQYFGPGTRLTVL.

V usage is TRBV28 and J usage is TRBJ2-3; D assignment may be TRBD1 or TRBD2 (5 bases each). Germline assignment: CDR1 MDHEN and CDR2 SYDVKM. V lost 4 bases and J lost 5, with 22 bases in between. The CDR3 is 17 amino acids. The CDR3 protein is CASSSPGGGSLGDTQYF. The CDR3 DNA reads TGTGCCAGCAGTTCCCCCGGTGGGGGAAGCCTGGGAGATACGCAGTATTTT. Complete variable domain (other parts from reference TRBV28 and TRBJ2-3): DVKVTQSSRYLVKRTGEKVFLECVQDMDHENMFWYRQDPGLGLRLIYFSYDVKMKEKGDIPEGYSVSREKKERFSLILESASTNQTSMYLCASSSPGGGSLGDTQYFGPGTRLTVL.

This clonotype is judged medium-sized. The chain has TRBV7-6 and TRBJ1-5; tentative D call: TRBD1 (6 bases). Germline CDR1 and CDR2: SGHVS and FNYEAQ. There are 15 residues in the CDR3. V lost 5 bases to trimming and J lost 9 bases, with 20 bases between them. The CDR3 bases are TGTGCCAGCAGCCCTGAACAGGGCCCTAGTCGGCCCCAGCATTTT. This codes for CASSPEQGPSRPQHF.

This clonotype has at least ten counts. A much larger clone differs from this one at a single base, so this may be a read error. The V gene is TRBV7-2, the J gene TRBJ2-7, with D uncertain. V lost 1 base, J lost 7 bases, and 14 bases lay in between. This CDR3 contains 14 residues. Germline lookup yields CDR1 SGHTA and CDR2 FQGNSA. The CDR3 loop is CASSLDPAANEQYF. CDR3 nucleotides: TGTGCCAGCAGCTTAGATCCGGCGGCCAATGAGCAGTACTTC. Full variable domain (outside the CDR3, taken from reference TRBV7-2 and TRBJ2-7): GAGVSQSPSNKVTEKGKDVELRCDPISGHTALYWYRQSLGQGLEFLIYFQGNSAPDKSGLPSDRFSAERTGGSVSTLTIQRTQQEDSAVYLCASSLDPAANEQYFGPGTRLTVT.

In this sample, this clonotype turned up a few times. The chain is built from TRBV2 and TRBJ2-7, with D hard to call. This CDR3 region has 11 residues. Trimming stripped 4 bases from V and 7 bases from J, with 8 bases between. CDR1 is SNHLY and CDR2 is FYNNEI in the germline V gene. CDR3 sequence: CASSGENEQYF. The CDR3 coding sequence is TGTGCCAGCAGTGGAGAAAATGAGCAGTACTTC.

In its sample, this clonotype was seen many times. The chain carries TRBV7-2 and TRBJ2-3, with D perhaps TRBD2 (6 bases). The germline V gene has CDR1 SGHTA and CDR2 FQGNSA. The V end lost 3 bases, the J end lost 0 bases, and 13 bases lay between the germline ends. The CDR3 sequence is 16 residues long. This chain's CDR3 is CASSLAGRGSTDTQYF. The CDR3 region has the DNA TGTGCCAGCAGCTTGGCGGGGCGAGGTAGCACAGATACGCAGTATTTT.

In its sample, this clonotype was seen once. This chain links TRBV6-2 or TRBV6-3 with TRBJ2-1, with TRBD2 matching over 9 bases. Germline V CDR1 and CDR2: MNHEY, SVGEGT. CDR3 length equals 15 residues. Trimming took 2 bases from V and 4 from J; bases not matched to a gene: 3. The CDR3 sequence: CASSYQSGGYNEQFF. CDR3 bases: TGTGCCAGCAGTTACCAAAGCGGGGGGTACAATGAGCAGTTCTTC.

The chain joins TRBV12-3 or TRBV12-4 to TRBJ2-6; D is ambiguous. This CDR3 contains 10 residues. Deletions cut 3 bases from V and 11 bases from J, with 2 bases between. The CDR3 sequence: CASSFDVLTF. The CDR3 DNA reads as TGTGCCAGCAGTTTTGACGTCCTGACTTTC.

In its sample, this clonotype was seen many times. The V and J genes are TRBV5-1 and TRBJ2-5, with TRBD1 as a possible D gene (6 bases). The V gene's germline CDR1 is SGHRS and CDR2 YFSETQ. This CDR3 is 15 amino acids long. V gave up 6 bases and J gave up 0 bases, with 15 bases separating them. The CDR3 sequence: CASTPTTGNQETQYF. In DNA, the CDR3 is TGCGCCAGCACCCCAACTACAGGGAACCAAGAGACCCAGTACTTC.

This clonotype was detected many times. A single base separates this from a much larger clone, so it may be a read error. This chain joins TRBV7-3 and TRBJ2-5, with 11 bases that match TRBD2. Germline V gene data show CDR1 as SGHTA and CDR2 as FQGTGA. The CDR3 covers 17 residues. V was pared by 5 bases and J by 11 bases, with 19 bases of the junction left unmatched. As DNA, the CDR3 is TGTGCCAGCAGCGTCCCCACCACTAGCGGGGGTTCGGGTGAGCAGTACTTC. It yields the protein CASSVPTTSGGSGEQYF.

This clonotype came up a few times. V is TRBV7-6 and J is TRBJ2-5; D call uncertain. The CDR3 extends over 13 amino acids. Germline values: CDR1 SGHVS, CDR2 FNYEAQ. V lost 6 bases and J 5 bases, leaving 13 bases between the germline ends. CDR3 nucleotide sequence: TGTGCCAGCAGTAGTGAGCTGGTTGAGACCCAGTACTTC. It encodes CASSSELVETQYF.

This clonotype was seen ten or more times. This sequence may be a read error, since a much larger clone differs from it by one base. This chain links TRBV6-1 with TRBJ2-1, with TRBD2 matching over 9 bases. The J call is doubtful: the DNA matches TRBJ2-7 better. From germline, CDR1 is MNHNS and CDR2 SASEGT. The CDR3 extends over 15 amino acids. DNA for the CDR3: TGTGCCAGCAGTGATTGGGCGGGGGGGTACAATGAGCAGTACTTC. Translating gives CASSDWAGGYNEQYF.

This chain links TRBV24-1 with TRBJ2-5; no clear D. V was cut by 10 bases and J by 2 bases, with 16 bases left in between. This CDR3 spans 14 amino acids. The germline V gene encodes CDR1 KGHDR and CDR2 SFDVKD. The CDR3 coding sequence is TGTGCCACTCAACCCAGCGACGGTCAAGAGACCCAGTACTTC. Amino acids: CATQPSDGQETQYF.